What follows describes a single T cell receptor beta chain. Its antigen is unidentified. These data originate in a study of T cell responses to AZD1222 COVID-19 vaccine. Looking at the study overall: Analyses pooled second doses at about 4 or about 12 weeks. Study outcomes and limitations: Spike-specific TCR breadth and depth were elevated following two AZD1222 doses. Researchers report vaccine-associated CD4 TCRs spanning spike, with dominance at 160-218 and 743-854. Recipients of AZD1222 seropositive at baseline numbered only five or six.

The CDR3 is 15 amino acids. The J segment lost 5 bases and the V segment lost 4 bases, leaving 9 bases of the junction unmatched. Germline CDR1 is SGHTA and CDR2 is FQGNSA. Sequenced by immunoSEQ multiplex PCR; TCRdb stores in-frame clones only, minus some. Of 52,000 or so clones in the sample, 65% to 85% are singletons; the top ten hold 27%. The TCR originated in an adult in good health. V is TRBV7-2 and J is TRBJ2-7, with 9 bases lining up with TRBD1. Specimen: peripheral blood, collected on day 0 of AZD1222 vaccination. The CDR3 coding sequence is TGTGCCAGCAGCTCCCAGACAGGGGGTATAAACGAGCAGTACTTC. Protein: CASSSQTGGINEQYF.